This TCR beta chain appears in the sequencing data of a study of breast tumors, draining lymph nodes, adjacent tissues (dated by TCRdb to the mid-2010s). Study-wide context: Breast cancer patients provided tumor, adjacent nontumor tissue and axillary lymph nodes, and the study compared the TCR beta repertoires across these three sources. In human breast cancer, the study set out to assess how tumor, surrounding tissue and draining lymph node repertoires relate to one another and whether T cells might be exchanged between them.

Lymph node samples were obtained from the axillary draining lymph nodes of breast cancer patients. The CDR1 and CDR2 encoded by the germline V gene are SGHTA and FQGTGA. The CDR3 covers 14 residues, taking in both the cysteine and the phenylalanine. CDR3 DNA is the only sequence kept; it has 42 bases, read in frame from the first base. Overall study outcomes, separate from this receptor: Tumor T-cell repertoires showed less diversity than lymph node repertoires and more diversity than nontumor tissue repertoires, and tumor T-cell repertoires showed preferential V and J gene usage. The conclusion that tumor T cells originate in lymph nodes was framed as consistent with a hypothesis rather than directly demonstrated. The data were considered consistent with the idea that most tumor T cells come from the lymph node and then expand in tumor tissue. The similarity between tumor and nontumor tissue repertoires was significantly greater in luminal-like breast cancer than in basal-like breast cancer.

The run used an Illumina HiSeq 2000. TCR beta chain libraries were generated by multiplex PCR amplification. High-throughput sequencing was used to analyze the amplified TCR beta chain products. In-frame beta chains were kept once TCRdb had trimmed the public reads at Q25 with fastp and called clones with MiXCR. Rows matching on CDR3 protein sequence are summarized as one entry with the most common DNA and genes. The sample table records about 270,000 distinct CDR3 sequences; under 35% of these occur just once. The ten largest account for around 1% of the sample. This clonotype has more than one count but fewer than ten. Its antigen has not been determined. A much larger clone differs by one base, so this may be a read error.

The sequenced sample consisted of axillary lymph node tissue. This TCR was sampled from a female donor with breast cancer. Some clones in this sample may be carry-over from other donors' samples. The chain is made from TRBV7-3 and TRBJ2-7, with no confident D gene call. The sequenced DNA: TGTGCCTGCAGCTTTATTGAACGAGCCTACGAGCAGTACTTC. This encodes CACSFIERAYEQYF.